Listed below are T cell receptor beta chains from one sample, sequenced in a study of T cells in Graves' hyperthyroidism and ophthalmopathy. A single record per CDR3 protein comes from TCRdb applying MiXCR to the multiplex PCR reads. The sample yields about 480,000 distinct CDR3 sequences, around 14% seen once. The sequenced sample consisted of blood. Source of these receptors: a woman aged 18-35 years with Graves' hyperthyroidism. The CDR3 runs from the conserved cysteine through the conserved F or W.

V	J	CDR3
TRBV6-1	TRBJ1-3	CASRTGTGEYF
TRBV29-1	TRBJ2-3	CSVEPHGLTDTQYF
TRBV6-1	TRBJ1-2	CASSLQVDYGYTF
TRBV20-1	TRBJ2-5	CSAPTSGQETQYF
TRBV6-1	TRBJ2-3	CASRETNTDTQYF
TRBV15	TRBJ2-1	CATSMASPQLDEQFF
TRBV27	TRBJ1-5	CASSLSSLGNQPQHF
TRBV6-1	TRBJ1-4	CASSGRTRFEKLFF
TRBV12-3/TRBV12-4	TRBJ2-1	CASSSEVVRRANEQFF
TRBV29-1	TRBJ2-1	CSFSPGGGPSYNEQFF
TRBV3-1	TRBJ2-5	CASSQPQFETQYF
TRBV3-1	TRBJ2-2	CASSDRDTTGELFF
TRBV2	TRBJ2-1	CASSARSSGANNEQFF
TRBV7-2	TRBJ2-3	CASSPGVDTDTQYF
TRBV3-1	TRBJ2-7	CASSQAVGQGYYGQYF
TRBV19	TRBJ2-1	CASSSDRGVNEQFF
TRBV25-1	TRBJ2-1	CASSGGALEQFF
TRBV5-4	TRBJ2-7	CASSRVDEQYF
TRBV12-3/TRBV12-4	TRBJ2-7	CASSRGGTGDEQYF
TRBV11-1	TRBJ1-1	CASSLATVKDTEAFF
TRBV6-2/TRBV6-3	TRBJ1-1	CASSYPLTVVGAEAFF
TRBV2	TRBJ1-2	CASNRRGQGRGHTF
TRBV30	TRBJ2-5	CAGLGTRLAAQYF
TRBV6-5	TRBJ2-7	CASSYSYMPYEQYF
TRBV5-4	TRBJ2-7	CASSPGQVPYEQYF
TRBV19	TRBJ2-3	CASSIGAGEADTQYF
TRBV19	TRBJ2-2	CASSKAGALLLNTGELFF
TRBV15	TRBJ2-2	CATSSLGTGELFF
TRBV5-1	TRBJ2-2	CASSPTSDTGELFF